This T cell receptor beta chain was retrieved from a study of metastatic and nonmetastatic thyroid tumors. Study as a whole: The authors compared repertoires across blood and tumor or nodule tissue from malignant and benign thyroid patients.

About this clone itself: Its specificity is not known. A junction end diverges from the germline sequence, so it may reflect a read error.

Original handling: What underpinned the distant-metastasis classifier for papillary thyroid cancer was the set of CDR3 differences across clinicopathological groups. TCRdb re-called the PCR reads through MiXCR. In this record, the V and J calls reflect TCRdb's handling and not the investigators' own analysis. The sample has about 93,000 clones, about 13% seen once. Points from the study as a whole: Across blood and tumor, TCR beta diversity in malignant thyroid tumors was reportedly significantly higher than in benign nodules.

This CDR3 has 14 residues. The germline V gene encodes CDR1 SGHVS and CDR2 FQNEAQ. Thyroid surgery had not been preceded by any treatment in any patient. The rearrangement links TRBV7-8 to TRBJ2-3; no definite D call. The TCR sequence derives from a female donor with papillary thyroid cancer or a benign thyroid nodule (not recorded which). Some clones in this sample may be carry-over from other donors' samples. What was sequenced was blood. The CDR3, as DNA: TGTGCCAGCAGCTTAGCGAGAGGCACAGATGCGCAGTATTTT. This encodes CASSLARGTDAQYF.